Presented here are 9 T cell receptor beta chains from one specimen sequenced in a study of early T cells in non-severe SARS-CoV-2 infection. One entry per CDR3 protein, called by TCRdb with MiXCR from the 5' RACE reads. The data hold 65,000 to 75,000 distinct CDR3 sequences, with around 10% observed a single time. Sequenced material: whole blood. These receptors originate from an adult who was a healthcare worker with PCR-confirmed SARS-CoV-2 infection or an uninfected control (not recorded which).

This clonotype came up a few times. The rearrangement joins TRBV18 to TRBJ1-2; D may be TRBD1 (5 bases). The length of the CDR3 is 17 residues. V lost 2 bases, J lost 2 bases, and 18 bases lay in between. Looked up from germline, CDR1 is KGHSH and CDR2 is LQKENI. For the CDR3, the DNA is TGTGCCAGCTCACCAGAGGGTCTTAAGGGGAGGAACTATGGCTACACCTTC. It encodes CASSPEGLKGRNYGYTF.

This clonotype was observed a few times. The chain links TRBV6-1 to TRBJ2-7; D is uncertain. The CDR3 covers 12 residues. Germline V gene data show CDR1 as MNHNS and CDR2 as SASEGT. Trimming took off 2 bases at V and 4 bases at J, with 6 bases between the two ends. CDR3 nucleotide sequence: TGTGCCAGCAGTGAACCCCCGTACGAGCAGTACTTC. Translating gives CASSEPPYEQYF.

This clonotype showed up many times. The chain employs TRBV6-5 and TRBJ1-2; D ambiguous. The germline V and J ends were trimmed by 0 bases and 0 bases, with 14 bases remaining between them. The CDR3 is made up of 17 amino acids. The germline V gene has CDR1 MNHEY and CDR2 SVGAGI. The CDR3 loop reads CASSYSFTQASNYGYTF. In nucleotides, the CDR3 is TGTGCCAGCAGTTACTCTTTCACCCAGGCTTCTAACTATGGCTACACCTTC.

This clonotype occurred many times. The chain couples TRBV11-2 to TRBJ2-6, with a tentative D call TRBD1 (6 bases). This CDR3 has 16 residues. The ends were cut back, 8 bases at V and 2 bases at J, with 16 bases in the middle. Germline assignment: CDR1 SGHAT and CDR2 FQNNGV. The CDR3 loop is CASSLIGGAGANVLTF. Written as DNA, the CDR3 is TGTGCCAGCTCCCTGATTGGGGGCGCTGGGGCCAACGTCCTGACTTTC. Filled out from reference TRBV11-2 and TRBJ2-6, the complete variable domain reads EAGVAQSPRYKIIEKRQSVAFWCNPISGHATLYWYQQILGQGPKLLIQFQNNGVVDDSQLPKDRFSAERLKGVDSTLKIQPAKLEDSAVYLCASSLIGGAGANVLTFGAGSRLTVL.

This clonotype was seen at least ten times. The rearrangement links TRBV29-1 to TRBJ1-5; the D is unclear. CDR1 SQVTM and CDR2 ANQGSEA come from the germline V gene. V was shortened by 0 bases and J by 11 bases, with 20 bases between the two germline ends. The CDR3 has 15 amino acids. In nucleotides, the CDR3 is TGCAGCGTTGAAGATGCTACTGTAGGCCTCCCGACCCAGCATTTT. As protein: CSVEDATVGLPTQHF.

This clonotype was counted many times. CDR3 in amino acids: CASRLGQGIYNEQFF. DNA for the CDR3: TGTGCCAGCAGATTAGGACAGGGGATTTACAATGAGCAGTTCTTC. The J gene is TRBJ2-1, the V gene TRBV6-5; 9 nucleotides agree with TRBD1. Unmatched junction bases numbered 7, after V lost 6 bases and J lost 4 bases. The CDR3 is made up of 15 amino acids. Germline assignment: CDR1 MNHEY and CDR2 SVGAGI.

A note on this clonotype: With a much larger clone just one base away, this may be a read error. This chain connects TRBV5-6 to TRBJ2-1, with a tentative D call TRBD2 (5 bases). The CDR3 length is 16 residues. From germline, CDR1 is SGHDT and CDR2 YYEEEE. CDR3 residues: CASNLFGSVTVNEQFF. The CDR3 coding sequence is TGTGCCAGCAACTTGTTCGGTAGCGTGACCGTTAATGAGCAGTTCTTC.

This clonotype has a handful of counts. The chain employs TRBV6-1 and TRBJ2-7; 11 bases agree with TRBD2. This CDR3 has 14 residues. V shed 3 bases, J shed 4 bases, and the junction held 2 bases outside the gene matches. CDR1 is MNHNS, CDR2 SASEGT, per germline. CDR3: CASSDGTSGYEQYF. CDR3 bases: TGTGCCAGCAGTGACGGGACTAGCGGTTACGAGCAGTACTTC.

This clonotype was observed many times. The CDR3 sequence is CASSRRQGARLAGPTDTQYF. The CDR3 bases are TGTGCCAGCAGCCGGAGACAGGGGGCGCGACTAGCGGGCCCCACAGATACGCAGTATTTT. The genes are TRBV3-1 and TRBJ2-3, with D perhaps being TRBD1 or TRBD2 (10 bases each). This CDR3 has 20 residues. Trimming left V 4 bases short and J 2 bases short, with 28 bases between. Germline values: CDR1 LGHDT, CDR2 YNNKEL (reference sequence).